A selection of T cell receptor beta chains follows, all from one sample in a study of T cell repertoires in cytomegalovirus infection. Via MiXCR, TCRdb re-called the reads, giving one row per CDR3 protein. The sample yields about 450,000 distinct CDR3 sequences, roughly a third seen once. Sample: PBMCs. Receptors were obtained from a human donor in good health (CMV status not recorded). Some clones in this sample may be carry-over from other donors' samples. The CDR3 runs from the conserved cysteine through the conserved F or W. The D gene is left open where the match is weak. Expanded clones are given a class, and other clones once, few, many or no size at all.

d_gene,v_gene,j_gene,abundance,CDR3nt,CDR3aa
TRBD2,TRBV19,TRBJ2-5,-,TGTGCCAGTAGTATAGATAAGGGCGGGGGGTCGGCGGAGACCCAGTACTTC,CASSIDKGGGSAETQYF
-,TRBV28,TRBJ1-4,few,TGTGCCTCCGGGGTGTACAATGAAAAACTGTTTTTT,CASGVYNEKLFF
TRBD1,TRBV12-3/TRBV12-4,TRBJ1-1,-,TGTGCCAGCAGCCAGGGGACAGGCTTCGCTGAAGCTTTCTTT,CASSQGTGFAEAFF
-,TRBV6-5,TRBJ2-7,-,TGTGCCAGCAGTTACTTTTCAGGAAGCTCCTACGAGCAGTACTTC,CASSYFSGSSYEQYF
-,TRBV4-3,TRBJ2-5,many,TGCGCCAGCAGCCGGGAAGCGGGTAGCGTTGAGACCCAGTACTTC,CASSREAGSVETQYF
TRBD1,TRBV7-6,TRBJ2-2,-,TGTGCCAGCAGCGGGGGACAGGGTGTCGGGGAGCTGTTTTTT,CASSGGQGVGELFF
-,TRBV27,TRBJ2-6,few,TGTGCCAGCAGTTTTGGAACGGTCGTTAGTGGGGCCAACGTCCTGACTTTC,CASSFGTVVSGANVLTF
TRBD1,TRBV19,TRBJ1-1,-,TGTGCCAGTACCCAGACAGGGAGAAACACTGAAGCTTTCTTT,CASTQTGRNTEAFF
TRBD1,TRBV12-3/TRBV12-4,TRBJ1-5,-,TGTGCCAGCAGGACTGGACAGGTGGGTCAGCCCCAGCATTTT,CASRTGQVGQPQHF
-,TRBV5-1,TRBJ2-7,-,TGCGCCAGCCGTTCACAGGGCCACGAGCAGTACTTC,CASRSQGHEQYF
-,TRBV7-9,TRBJ1-2,many,TGTGCCAGCAGCTTGACACCCCTAAACTATGGCTACACCTTC,CASSLTPLNYGYTF
-,TRBV5-4,TRBJ2-1,-,TGTGCCAGCAGCTCCCCGATTGATGAGCAGTTCTTC,CASSSPIDEQFF
-,TRBV11-2,TRBJ2-5,-,TGTGCCAGCAGCCGAGCTTGGGCGGTGTTAGAGGAGACCCAGTACTTC,CASSRAWAVLEETQYF
-,TRBV7-3,TRBJ1-1,few,TGTGCCAGCAGCCCGACAACGGGGGGGAACACTGAAGCTTTCTTT,CASSPTTGGNTEAFF
-,TRBV6-6,TRBJ2-5,few,TGTGCCAGCAGTTACGACGGGGGCGAGACCCAGTACTTC,CASSYDGGETQYF
-,TRBV10-2,TRBJ2-3,-,TGCGCCAGCAGTATTGGACAGACCACAGATACGCAGTATTTT,CASSIGQTTDTQYF
-,TRBV14,TRBJ2-3,few,TGTGCCAGCAGCCAAGTCAGGGTAGAAGACCCAGGTCTCACAGATACGCAGTATTTT,CASSQVRVEDPGLTDTQYF
TRBD1,TRBV6-2/TRBV6-3,TRBJ2-4,few,TGTGCCAGCAGAACCGAGACAGGGACCAAAAACATTCAGTACTTC,CASRTETGTKNIQYF
-,TRBV12-3/TRBV12-4,TRBJ2-3,few,TGTGCCAGCAGTTATAAGGCCGGGACTAGCACAGATACGCAGTATTTT,CASSYKAGTSTDTQYF
-,TRBV20-1,TRBJ1-1,-,TGCAGTGCTAGAGCCCGACAGGCATTGGACACTGAAGCTTTCTTT,CSARARQALDTEAFF
-,TRBV6-2/TRBV6-3,TRBJ1-1,few,TGTGCCAGCAGTTACGGCCCCTTTTCCCGTCCGGAGAACACTGAAGCTTTCTTT,CASSYGPFSRPENTEAFF
-,TRBV6-1,TRBJ1-1,-,TGTGCCAGCAGTGCCAGAATAAGGAACACTGAAGCTTTCTTT,CASSARIRNTEAFF
TRBD2,TRBV6-2/TRBV6-3,TRBJ2-7,-,TGTGCCAGCAAGCCCAGATACGCGGGGGGGAGACACGAGCAGTACTTC,CASKPRYAGGRHEQYF
-,TRBV14,TRBJ2-7,-,TGTGCCAGCTCTGGACAGAACTCCTACGAGCAGTACTTC,CASSGQNSYEQYF
-,TRBV7-2,TRBJ2-2,few,TGTGCCAGCAGCGATCCCTGGGGAGCCGGGGAGCTGTTTTTT,CASSDPWGAGELFF
-,TRBV2,TRBJ2-3,-,TGTGCTTCAAGACCCGCAGGGGTGACAGATACGCAGTATTTT,CASRPAGVTDTQYF
-,TRBV7-8,TRBJ2-7,many,TGTGCCAGCAGCCAAAAAGCCAGGGGGGGAGCATCCTACGAGCAGTACTTC,CASSQKARGGASYEQYF
-,TRBV6-5,TRBJ2-3,-,TGTGCCAGCAGTTCGAGTCGGTGGGGGCGGACAGATACGCAGTATTTT,CASSSSRWGRTDTQYF
TRBD1,TRBV20-1,TRBJ1-2,few,TGCAGTGCTAGGGGCCTTGGACAGGGATATGGCTACACCTTC,CSARGLGQGYGYTF
-,TRBV7-9,TRBJ2-2,many,TGTGCCAGTTTGTTCCCGGGGCCTAGGAACACCGGGGAGCTGTTTTTT,CASLFPGPRNTGELFF
-,TRBV5-5,TRBJ1-5,once,TGTGCCAGCAGCTTGGACACGTATAGCAATCAGCCCCAGCATTTT,CASSLDTYSNQPQHF
-,TRBV12-3/TRBV12-4,TRBJ1-4,few,TGTGCCAGCAGTTTCGGGTCGGACATCAATGGTGAAAAACTGTTTTTT,CASSFGSDINGEKLFF
-,TRBV6-6,TRBJ2-7,-,TGTGCCAGCACCGACGGGGTCAACTACGAGCAGTACTTC,CASTDGVNYEQYF
TRBD2,TRBV20-1,TRBJ2-7,few,TGCAGTGCTAGAGTACGAGCGGGGGGACTCTCCTACGAGCAGTACTTC,CSARVRAGGLSYEQYF
-,TRBV7-2,TRBJ1-1,many,TGTGCCAGCAGCTCGGGTCGGGAGACTGAAGCTTTCTTT,CASSSGRETEAFF
-,TRBV19,TRBJ1-5,few,TGTGCCAGTAGTATAAATATCGGGGTTGGGCAGCCCCAGCATTTT,CASSINIGVGQPQHF
-,TRBV6-5,TRBJ2-3,few,TGTGCCAGCAGTCTTACGGCTGGTTGGCAGGGAGTGGGCACAGATACGCAGTATTTT,CASSLTAGWQGVGTDTQYF
-,TRBV7-9,TRBJ1-5,many,TGTGCCAGCAGAGACAGCCCCGATCAGCCCCAGCATTTT,CASRDSPDQPQHF
-,TRBV28,TRBJ2-7,few,TGTGCCAGCAGATCAGGAGTTGCCTACGAGCAGTACTTC,CASRSGVAYEQYF
-,TRBV6-2/TRBV6-3,TRBJ2-5,few,TGTGCCAGCAGTCCGACCCTCGGGGGACGAACGCGCTTC,CASSPTLGGRTRF
TRBD2,TRBV7-6,TRBJ2-5,many,TGTGCCAGCAGCTTACAGCGGGGGCTGCAAGAGACCCAGTACTTC,CASSLQRGLQETQYF
-,TRBV12-3/TRBV12-4,TRBJ1-1,-,TGTGCCAGCAGTTTCGGGAAGCTAACCACTGAAGCTTTCTTT,CASSFGKLTTEAFF
-,TRBV7-2,TRBJ1-3,many,TGTGCCAGCAGCTTAGGCGGAGCAGGGGCTTCTGGAAACACCATATATTTT,CASSLGGAGASGNTIYF
-,TRBV5-1,TRBJ1-4,few,TGCGCCAGCAGCTTGGGTCAGGGAGAGGAAAAACTGTTTTTT,CASSLGQGEEKLFF